This passage covers 21 T cell receptor beta chains from one sample sequenced in a study of cytomegalovirus exposure and HLA in healthy donors. PCR involved 60 Vbeta and 13 Jbeta primers. Measured with immunoSEQ multiplex PCR; TCRdb has only the in-frame clones, and not every one. The table lists about 67,000 clones, with approximately 5.3% in the top ten. Specimen: PBMCs. These receptors all come from a woman in her thirties or forties in good health and CMV-seropositive.

This sequence joins TRBV5-8 and TRBJ2-3; 7 positions match TRBD1. This CDR3 has 15 amino acids. The J segment lost 0 bases and the V segment lost 1 base, leaving 2 bases of the junction unmatched. The germline V gene encodes CDR1 SGHTS and CDR2 YDEGEE. The DNA for the CDR3 is TGTGCCAGCAGCTTGTCAGGGGGAAGCACAGATACGCAGTATTTT. The encoded protein is CASSLSGGSTDTQYF.

This chain links TRBV5-1 with TRBJ2-3; D gene unclear. The V and J ends lost 6 bases and 0 bases respectively, with 11 bases between them. The CDR3 is 14 amino acids. The germline gives CDR1 SGHRS, CDR2 YFSETQ. The DNA for the CDR3 is TGCGCCAGCAACGAGGCGATTAGCACAGATACGCAGTATTTT. Translation gives CASNEAISTDTQYF.

V usage is TRBV4-2 and J usage is TRBJ1-2; 7 bases line up with TRBD1. The trim removed 4 bases at V and 5 bases at J, leaving 10 bases unmatched. CDR1 and CDR2 from the germline V gene are LGHNA and YNFKEQ. The CDR3 contains 15 residues. The CDR3 region is CASSPVQGLSYGYTF. The CDR3 DNA is TGTGCCAGCAGCCCGGTACAGGGGCTCTCGTATGGCTACACCTTC.

This chain joins TRBV9 and TRBJ1-2; 7 bases align to TRBD1. Trimming took 6 bases from V and 8 from J; bases not matched to a gene: 19. CDR1 SGDLS and CDR2 YYNGEE come from the germline V gene. The CDR3 sequence is 16 residues long. The CDR3 DNA reads TGTGCCAGCACCCTTTTAGTGGAAGGGGGCGCGAAGGGCTACACCTTC. Translating gives CASTLLVEGGAKGYTF.

The chain combines TRBV9 with TRBJ2-1; 10 bases align to TRBD2. This CDR3 is 17 amino acids long. After removal of 3 bases from V and 7 bases from J, the junction contained 13 bases not matched to a gene. In germline, CDR1 is SGDLS, CDR2 YYNGEE. The CDR3 spells CASSEDLLAGALNEQFF. The CDR3 DNA follows: TGTGCCAGCAGCGAGGATCTTCTAGCGGGAGCTCTAAATGAGCAGTTCTTC.

The gene calls are TRBV6-1 and TRBJ1-4; the D is unclear. Germline V gene sequence: CDR1 MNHNS, CDR2 SASEGT. This CDR3 is 14 amino acids long. Trimming left V 7 bases short and J 4 bases short, with 13 bases between. DNA for the CDR3: TGTGCCAGCACCCGTCTAGGGAGTAATGAAAAACTGTTTTTT. Protein sequence: CASTRLGSNEKLFF.

The chain couples TRBV4-3 to TRBJ1-3; perhaps TRBD1 as D (5 bases). Trimming took off 4 bases at V and 8 bases at J, with 12 bases between the two ends. Germline assignment: CDR1 LGHNA and CDR2 YSLEER. The CDR3 runs 13 residues. The CDR3 DNA reads as TGCGCCAGCAGCCCTCCATCGGGGGACACCATATATTTT. Translating it yields CASSPPSGDTIYF.

The V gene is TRBV4-1, the J gene TRBJ1-1; no clear D gene. CDR1 and CDR2 from the germline V gene are MGHRA and YSYEKL. This CDR3 region has 13 residues. Trimming left V 0 bases short and J 4 bases short, with 6 bases between. The CDR3 DNA sequence: TGCGCCAGCAGCCAAGATCAAATCACTGAAGCTTTCTTT. This sequence encodes CASSQDQITEAFF.

The chain employs TRBV7-9 and TRBJ2-5, with 10 positions matching TRBD1. The better agreement between TRBJ2-7 and the DNA end casts doubt on the J call. CDR1 SEHNR and CDR2 FQNEAQ come from the germline V gene (reference sequence). The CDR3 length is 15 residues. The CDR3 sequence is CASSPPGTGDREQYF. CDR3 bases: TGTGCCAGCAGCCCGCCGGGGACAGGGGATCGCGAGCAGTACTTC.

V usage is TRBV5-6 and J usage is TRBJ1-4; 9 bases agree with TRBD1. With V trimmed by 3 bases and J by 8 bases, 8 bases remained unmatched. The CDR3 runs to 15 residues. The V gene's germline CDR1 is SGHDT and CDR2 YYEEEE. The CDR3 sequence: CASSSTGGAREKLFF. DNA for the CDR3: TGTGCCAGCAGCTCAACAGGGGGCGCGCGCGAAAAACTGTTTTTT.

The rearrangement links TRBV5-1 to TRBJ2-3; 9 nucleotides line up with TRBD2. Losses at the gene ends were 0 bases for V and 0 bases for J; bases not matched to a gene: 11. The CDR3 runs to 19 residues. CDR1 is SGHRS, CDR2 YFSETQ, per germline. CDR3 coding DNA: TGCGCCAGCAGCTTGGTCGCTAGCGGGGACCTTTTTAGCACAGATACGCAGTATTTT. It translates to CASSLVASGDLFSTDTQYF.

J is TRBJ2-7 and V is TRBV6-6; 9 nucleotides align to TRBD2. The CDR3 covers 15 residues. The junction had 7 bases not matched to a gene; V was cut back by 5 bases and J by 2 bases. The germline gives CDR1 MNHNY, CDR2 SVGAGI (reference sequence). The CDR3 spells CASSLSGGGTYEQYF. The CDR3 bases are TGTGCCAGCAGTCTTAGCGGGGGAGGGACCTACGAGCAGTACTTC.

V and J are TRBV10-3 and TRBJ2-5; 9 nucleotides line up with TRBD2. Germline V gives CDR1 ENHRY, CDR2 SYGVKD. Losses at the gene ends were 3 bases for V and 4 bases for J; bases not matched to a gene: 6. The CDR3 runs to 15 residues. The DNA for the CDR3 is TGTGCCATCAGTGATGGTAGCGGGAGTCCAGAGACCCAGTACTTC. Its protein is CAISDGSGSPETQYF.

This rearrangement joins TRBV7-9 to TRBJ2-3; 9 bases are shared with TRBD1. The CDR3 runs to 15 residues. Germline V gene sequence: CDR1 SEHNR, CDR2 FQNEAQ (reference sequence). V gave up 6 bases and J gave up 0 bases; unmatched junction bases: 4. DNA for the CDR3: TGTGCCAGCAGGACTGGACAGGGGAGCACAGATACGCAGTATTTT. Its translation: CASRTGQGSTDTQYF.

This rearrangement joins TRBV7-6 to TRBJ1-3, with 9 bases that match TRBD1. CDR3 size: 17 residues. The J segment lost 0 bases and the V segment lost 5 bases, leaving 8 bases of the junction unmatched. In germline, CDR1 is SGHVS, CDR2 FNYEAQ. The CDR3 DNA reads as TGTGCCAGCAGCCCAAGACAGGGGGGGTACTCTGGAAACACCATATATTTT. It encodes CASSPRQGGYSGNTIYF.

The V call is TRBV27, the J call TRBJ1-2; D is unresolved. This CDR3 has 12 amino acids. Trimming shortened V by 3 bases and J by 8 bases, and 10 bases separated the two germline ends. Germline CDR1 is MNHEY and CDR2 is SMNVEV (reference sequence). The CDR3 nucleotides read TGTGCCAGCAGTTTCGAGGGCCAGGGCTACACCTTC. Translated: CASSFEGQGYTF.

The chain employs TRBV10-3 and TRBJ1-3; D unclear. This CDR3 is 13 amino acids long. The V gene lost 5 bases and the J gene lost 4 bases, with 9 bases spanning the gap. Germline CDR1 ENHRY, CDR2 SYGVKD. CDR3 coding DNA: TGTGCCATCAGTAGACAAGGAGGAAACACCATATATTTT. Its translation is CAISRQGGNTIYF.

V is TRBV27 and J is TRBJ1-2; 11 nucleotides align to TRBD1. The length of the CDR3 is 20 residues. Germline V gives CDR1 MNHEY, CDR2 SMNVEV (reference sequence). J gave up 5 bases and V 0 bases, and 17 bases lay outside the gene matches. The DNA of the CDR3 is TGTGCCAGCAGTTTATCGATGAGCCGGGACAGGGGGGATTATCATTATGGCTACACCTTC. Amino acid sequence: CASSLSMSRDRGDYHYGYTF.

The V call is TRBV7-9, the J call TRBJ1-3, with a weak D call TRBD1 (5 bases). The CDR3 contains 12 residues. Trimming took 5 bases from V and 15 from J, leaving 17 bases between them. Germline values: CDR1 SEHNR, CDR2 FQNEAQ (reference sequence). The CDR3 DNA reads TGTGCCAGCAGCCCCAGGGAAGGCAGAGGATATTTT. Translating gives CASSPREGRGYF. The whole variable domain, filled in from reference TRBV7-9 and TRBJ1-3, reads DTGVSQNPRHKITKRGQNVTFRCDPISEHNRLYWYRQTLGQGPEFLTYFQNEAQLEKSRLLSDRFSAERPKGSFSTLEIQRTEQGDSAMYLCASSPREGRGYFGEGSWLTVV.

V gene TRBV27 combines with J gene TRBJ2-5; D call uncertain. The V and J ends lost 5 bases and 5 bases respectively, with 15 bases between them. The CDR3 spans 14 residues. CDR1 and CDR2 (germline): MNHEY, SMNVEV (reference sequence). CDR3 sequence reads: CASSPGPMEETQYF. In nucleotides, the CDR3 is TGTGCCAGCAGTCCCGGCCCGATGGAGGAGACCCAGTACTTC.

This chain joins TRBV13 and TRBJ2-5; 9 positions agree with TRBD1. The V gene end was trimmed by 5 bases and the J gene end by 4 bases; junction bases not matched to a gene: 8. The CDR3 covers 15 residues. In germline, CDR1 is PRHDT, CDR2 FYEKMQ (reference sequence). The CDR3 DNA follows: TGTGCCAGCAGCACCTGGACAGGGGAGAGAGAGACCCAGTACTTC. The encoded protein is CASSTWTGERETQYF.